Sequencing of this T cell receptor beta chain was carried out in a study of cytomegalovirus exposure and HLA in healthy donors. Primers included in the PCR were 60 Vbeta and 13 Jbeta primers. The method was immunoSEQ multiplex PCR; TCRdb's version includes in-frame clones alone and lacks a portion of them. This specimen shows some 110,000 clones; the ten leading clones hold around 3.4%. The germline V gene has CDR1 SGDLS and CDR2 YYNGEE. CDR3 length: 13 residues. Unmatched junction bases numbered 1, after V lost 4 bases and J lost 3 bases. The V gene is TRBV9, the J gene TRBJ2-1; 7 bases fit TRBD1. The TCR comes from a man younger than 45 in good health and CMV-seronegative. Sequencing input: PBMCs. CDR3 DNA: TGTGCCAGCAGCCGGGACAGCTACAATGAGCAGTTCTTC. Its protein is CASSRDSYNEQFF.